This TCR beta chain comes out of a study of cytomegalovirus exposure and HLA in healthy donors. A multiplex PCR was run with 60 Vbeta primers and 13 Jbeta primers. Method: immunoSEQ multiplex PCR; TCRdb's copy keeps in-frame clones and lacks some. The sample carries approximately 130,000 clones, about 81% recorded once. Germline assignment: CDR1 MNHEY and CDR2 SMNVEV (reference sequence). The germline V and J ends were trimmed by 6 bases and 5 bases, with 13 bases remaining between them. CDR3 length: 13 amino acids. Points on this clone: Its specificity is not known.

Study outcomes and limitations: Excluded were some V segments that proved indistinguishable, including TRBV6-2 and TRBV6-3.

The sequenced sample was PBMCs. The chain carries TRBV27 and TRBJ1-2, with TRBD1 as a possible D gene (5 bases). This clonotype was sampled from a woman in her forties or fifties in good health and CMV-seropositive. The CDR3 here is CASRSQGVYGYTF. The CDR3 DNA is TGTGCCAGCAGGTCCCAAGGGGTGTATGGCTACACCTTC.